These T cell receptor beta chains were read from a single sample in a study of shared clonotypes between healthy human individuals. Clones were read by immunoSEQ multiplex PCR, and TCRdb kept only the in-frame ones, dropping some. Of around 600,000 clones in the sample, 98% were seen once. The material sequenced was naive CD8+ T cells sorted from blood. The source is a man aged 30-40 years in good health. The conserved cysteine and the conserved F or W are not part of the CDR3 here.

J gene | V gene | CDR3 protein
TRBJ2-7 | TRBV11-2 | ASSPYASQDEQY
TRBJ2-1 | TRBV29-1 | SVLVWEGNEQF
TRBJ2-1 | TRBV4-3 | ASSQEDTSYNEQF
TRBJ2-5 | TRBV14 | ASSQTGVWREGETQY
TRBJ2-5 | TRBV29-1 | SVEDRGGMGRKTQY
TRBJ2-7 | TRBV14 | ASSQDRGHEQY
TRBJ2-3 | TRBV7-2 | ASSIENTDTQY
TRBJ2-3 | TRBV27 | ASSAGVVATDTQY
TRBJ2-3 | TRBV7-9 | ASRSSAEQGDTDTQY
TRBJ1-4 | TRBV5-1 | ASSLEVSGAPANEKLF
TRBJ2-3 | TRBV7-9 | ASSQSGTSTDTQY
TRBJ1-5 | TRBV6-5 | ASSYSSGRIRPQH
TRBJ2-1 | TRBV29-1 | SAPGEDSYNEQF